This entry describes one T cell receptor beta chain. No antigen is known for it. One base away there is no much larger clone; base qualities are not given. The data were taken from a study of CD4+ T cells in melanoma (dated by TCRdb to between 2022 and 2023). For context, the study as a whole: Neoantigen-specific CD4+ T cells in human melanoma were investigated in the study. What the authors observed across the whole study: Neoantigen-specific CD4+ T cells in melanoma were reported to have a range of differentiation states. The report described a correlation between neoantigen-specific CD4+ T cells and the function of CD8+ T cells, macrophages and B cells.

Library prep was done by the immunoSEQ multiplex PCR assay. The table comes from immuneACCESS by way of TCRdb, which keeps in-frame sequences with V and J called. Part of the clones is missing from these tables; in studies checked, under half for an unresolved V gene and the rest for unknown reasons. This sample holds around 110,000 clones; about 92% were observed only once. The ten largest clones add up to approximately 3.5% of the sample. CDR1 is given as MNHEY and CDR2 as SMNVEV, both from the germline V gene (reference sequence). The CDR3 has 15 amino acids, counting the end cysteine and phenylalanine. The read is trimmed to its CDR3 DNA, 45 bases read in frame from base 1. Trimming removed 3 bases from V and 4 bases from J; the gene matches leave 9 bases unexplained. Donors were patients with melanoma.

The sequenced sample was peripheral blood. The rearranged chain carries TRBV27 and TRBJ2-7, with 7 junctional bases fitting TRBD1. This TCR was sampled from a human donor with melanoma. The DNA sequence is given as TGTGCCAGCAGTTTCCGGACAGGCTGGGGGTACGAGCAGTACTTC. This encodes CASSFRTGWGYEQYF.